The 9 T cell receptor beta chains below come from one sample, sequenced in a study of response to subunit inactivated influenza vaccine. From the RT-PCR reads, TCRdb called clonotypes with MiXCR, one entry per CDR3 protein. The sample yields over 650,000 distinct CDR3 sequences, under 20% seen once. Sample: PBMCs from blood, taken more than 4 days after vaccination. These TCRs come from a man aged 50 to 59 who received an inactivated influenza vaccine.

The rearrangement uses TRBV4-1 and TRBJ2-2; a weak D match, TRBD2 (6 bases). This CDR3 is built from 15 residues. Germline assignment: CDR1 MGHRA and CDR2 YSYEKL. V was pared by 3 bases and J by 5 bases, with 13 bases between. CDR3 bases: TGCGCCAGCAGCCATAGGAGGGGAGGTACCGGGGAGCTGTTTTTT. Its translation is CASSHRRGGTGELFF.

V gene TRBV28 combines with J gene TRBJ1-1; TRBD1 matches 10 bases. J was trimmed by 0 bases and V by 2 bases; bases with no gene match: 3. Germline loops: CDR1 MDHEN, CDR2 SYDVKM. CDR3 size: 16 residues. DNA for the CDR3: TGTGCCAGCAGTTTACTGACAGGGGGCATGAACACTGAAGCTTTCTTT. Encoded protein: CASSLLTGGMNTEAFF.

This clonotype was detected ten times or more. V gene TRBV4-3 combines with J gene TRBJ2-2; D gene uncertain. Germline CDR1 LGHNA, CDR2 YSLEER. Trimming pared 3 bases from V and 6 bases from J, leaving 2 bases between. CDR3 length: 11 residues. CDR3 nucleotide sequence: TGCGCCAGCAGCCACTCCGGGGAGCTGTTTTTT. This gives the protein CASSHSGELFF.

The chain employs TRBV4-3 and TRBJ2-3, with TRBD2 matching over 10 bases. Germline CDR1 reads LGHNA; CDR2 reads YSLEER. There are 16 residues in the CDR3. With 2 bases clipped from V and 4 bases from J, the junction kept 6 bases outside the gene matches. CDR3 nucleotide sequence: TGCGCCAGCAGCCAATCCGGGACTAGCGTCCCAGATACGCAGTATTTT. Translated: CASSQSGTSVPDTQYF.

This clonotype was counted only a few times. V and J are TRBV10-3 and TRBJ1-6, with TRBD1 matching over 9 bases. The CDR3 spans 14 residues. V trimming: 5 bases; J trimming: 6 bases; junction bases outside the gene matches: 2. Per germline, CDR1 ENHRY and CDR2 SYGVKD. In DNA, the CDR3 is TGTGCCATCAGTCGGGACAGGGCTAATTCACCCCTCCACTTT. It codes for CAISRDRANSPLHF.

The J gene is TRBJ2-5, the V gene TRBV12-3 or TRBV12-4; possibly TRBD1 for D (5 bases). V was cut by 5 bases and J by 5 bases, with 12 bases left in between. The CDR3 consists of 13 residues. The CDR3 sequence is CASSPLRVETQYF. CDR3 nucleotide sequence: TGTGCCAGCAGTCCCCTCAGGGTGGAGACCCAGTACTTC.

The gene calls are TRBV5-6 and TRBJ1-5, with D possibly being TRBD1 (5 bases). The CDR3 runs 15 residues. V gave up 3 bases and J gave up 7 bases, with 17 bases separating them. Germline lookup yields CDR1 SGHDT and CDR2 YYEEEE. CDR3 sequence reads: CASSSSGTPFQPQHF. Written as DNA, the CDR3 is TGTGCCAGCAGCTCCTCCGGGACCCCTTTCCAGCCCCAGCATTTT.

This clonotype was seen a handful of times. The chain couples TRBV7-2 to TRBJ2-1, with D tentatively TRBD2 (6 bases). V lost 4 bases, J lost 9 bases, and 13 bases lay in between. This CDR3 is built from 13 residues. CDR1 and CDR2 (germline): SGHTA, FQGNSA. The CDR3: CASSSRTKGEQFF. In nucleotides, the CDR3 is TGTGCCAGCAGCTCCCGGACTAAGGGTGAGCAGTTCTTC.

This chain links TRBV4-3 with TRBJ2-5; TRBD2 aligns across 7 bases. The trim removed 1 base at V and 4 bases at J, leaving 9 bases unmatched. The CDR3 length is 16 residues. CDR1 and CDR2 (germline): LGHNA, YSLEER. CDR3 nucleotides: TGCGCCAGCAGCCAAGTACCCTGGGGGGAGGGAGAGACCCAGTACTTC. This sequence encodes CASSQVPWGEGETQYF.